The rows below give T cell receptor beta chains drawn from one sample of a study of cytomegalovirus exposure and HLA in healthy donors. Sequencing used immunoSEQ multiplex PCR; TCRdb keeps in-frame clones, though not all of them. The table records over 85,000 clones, less than 75% of them present only once. Input material: PBMCs. The receptor source for this set is a man aged 25 to 45 in good health and CMV-seronegative. CDR3s include the opening cysteine and the closing phenylalanine or tryptophan. A D gene is named only where the DNA matches it firmly. Size values are once, few and many counts, or a class for expanded clones, and some rows have none.

CDR3 DNA: TGTGCCAGCAGCCTAAGCACCGGGGAGCTGTTTTTT
CDR3 protein: CASSLSTGELFF
V gene: TRBV6-5
D gene: NA
J gene: TRBJ2-2
clone size: few

CDR3 DNA: TGCGCCAGCAGCCGTGCATCGGGACAGTCGGATCAGCCCCAGCATTTT
CDR3 protein: CASSRASGQSDQPQHF
V gene: TRBV4-1
D gene: TRBD1
J gene: TRBJ1-5
clone size: NA

CDR3 DNA: TGTGCCAGCAGCTTATGGGACAGGAACACCGGGGAGCTGTTTTTT
CDR3 protein: CASSLWDRNTGELFF
V gene: TRBV7-2
D gene: TRBD1
J gene: TRBJ2-2
clone size: NA

CDR3 DNA: TGTGCCAGCAGCTTGTCCGGTGAGACCCAGTACTTC
CDR3 protein: CASSLSGETQYF
V gene: TRBV5-5
D gene: NA
J gene: TRBJ2-5
clone size: NA

CDR3 DNA: TGTGCCAGCGGAGCCGCAGGACTAGCCGGGGAGCTGTTTTTT
CDR3 protein: CASGAAGLAGELFF
V gene: TRBV6-4
D gene: TRBD2
J gene: TRBJ2-2
clone size: NA

CDR3 DNA: TGTGCCAGCAGTTCGGAGGGCGGGGAGCTGTTTTTT
CDR3 protein: CASSSEGGELFF
V gene: TRBV27
D gene: NA
J gene: TRBJ2-2
clone size: NA

CDR3 DNA: TGTGCCAGCAGGAGGGACAGGGACTCCTACGAGCAGTACTTC
CDR3 protein: CASRRDRDSYEQYF
V gene: TRBV7-2
D gene: TRBD1
J gene: TRBJ2-7
clone size: once

CDR3 DNA: TGTGCCAGCAGCTTAGAGGGAGGGTCCCTCCTCTACGAGCAGTACTTC
CDR3 protein: CASSLEGGSLLYEQYF
V gene: TRBV7-2
D gene: TRBD2
J gene: TRBJ2-7
clone size: NA

CDR3 DNA: TGTGCCTGGAGTGTACAAAGGGGATACCAAAAACTGTTTTTT
CDR3 protein: CAWSVQRGYQKLFF
V gene: TRBV30
D gene: NA
J gene: TRBJ1-4
clone size: NA

CDR3 DNA: TGTGCCAGCAGCCCCGGACTAGCGGGAGTGGCAGATACGCAGTATTTT
CDR3 protein: CASSPGLAGVADTQYF
V gene: TRBV5-4
D gene: TRBD2
J gene: TRBJ2-3
clone size: once

CDR3 DNA: TGTGCCAGCAGTTACACCCTCGGGACAGGGTTAAACGAGCAGTACTTC
CDR3 protein: CASSYTLGTGLNEQYF
V gene: TRBV6-5
D gene: TRBD1
J gene: TRBJ2-7
clone size: NA

CDR3 DNA: TGTGCCAGCAGTTTTGGGACAGGAGGCTACGAGCAGTACTTC
CDR3 protein: CASSFGTGGYEQYF
V gene: TRBV6-6
D gene: TRBD1
J gene: TRBJ2-7
clone size: NA

CDR3 DNA: TGCGCCAGCAGCCCCCGGGCGGGGAACACTGAAGCTTTCTTT
CDR3 protein: CASSPRAGNTEAFF
V gene: TRBV4-1
D gene: NA
J gene: TRBJ1-1
clone size: NA

CDR3 DNA: TGTGCCAGCAGTTTAGGTGATAGCTTTAGCAATCAGCCCCAGCATTTT
CDR3 protein: CASSLGDSFSNQPQHF
V gene: TRBV28
D gene: NA
J gene: TRBJ1-5
clone size: many

CDR3 DNA: TGTGCCAGCAGCCAGTACAGTTCCGCTGAAGCTTTCTTT
CDR3 protein: CASSQYSSAEAFF
V gene: TRBV4-2
D gene: NA
J gene: TRBJ1-1
clone size: NA

CDR3 DNA: TGTGCCAGCAGCTTAGCTGGGACAGGAGCCTACGAGCAGTACTTC
CDR3 protein: CASSLAGTGAYEQYF
V gene: TRBV7-8
D gene: TRBD1
J gene: TRBJ2-7
clone size: few

CDR3 DNA: TGTGCCAGCTCACCACCGGTTGTGCGGACAGGGCCTTATGGCTACACCTTC
CDR3 protein: CASSPPVVRTGPYGYTF
V gene: TRBV18
D gene: TRBD1
J gene: TRBJ1-2
clone size: NA

CDR3 DNA: TGTGCCAGCAGTGTTTTCCAGGGGGGTTATAGCAATCAGCCCCAGCATTTT
CDR3 protein: CASSVFQGGYSNQPQHF
V gene: TRBV2
D gene: TRBD1
J gene: TRBJ1-5
clone size: NA

CDR3 DNA: TGTGCCAGCACGGGGACCGGGGAGCTGTTTTTT
CDR3 protein: CASTGTGELFF
V gene: TRBV2
D gene: NA
J gene: TRBJ2-2
clone size: few

CDR3 DNA: TGTGCCAGCAGCTCCCTGGGGGGGCTACCCTCCTACGAGCAGTACTTC
CDR3 protein: CASSSLGGLPSYEQYF
V gene: TRBV11-2
D gene: NA
J gene: TRBJ2-7
clone size: NA

CDR3 DNA: TGTGCCAGCTCATCCACAGGGGGCTCCCCCTACGAGCAGTACTTC
CDR3 protein: CASSSTGGSPYEQYF
V gene: TRBV18
D gene: TRBD1
J gene: TRBJ2-7
clone size: NA

CDR3 DNA: TGTGCCAGCAGCGACGGAGCGATCGAATCACCCCTCCACTTT
CDR3 protein: CASSDGAIESPLHF
V gene: TRBV5-6
D gene: NA
J gene: TRBJ1-6
clone size: few

CDR3 DNA: TGCGCCAGCAGCTTGGAGGGACAAAGCAATCAGCCCCAGCATTTT
CDR3 protein: CASSLEGQSNQPQHF
V gene: TRBV5-1
D gene: NA
J gene: TRBJ1-5
clone size: few

CDR3 DNA: TGTGCCAGCAGCGCGGGGCAGGGGGATAGCAATCAGCCCCAGCATTTT
CDR3 protein: CASSAGQGDSNQPQHF
V gene: TRBV7-9
D gene: TRBD1
J gene: TRBJ1-5
clone size: once

CDR3 DNA: TGTGCCAGCAGCTTTAGTGGAGGGTTCGAGCAGCCCCAGCATTTT
CDR3 protein: CASSFSGGFEQPQHF
V gene: TRBV7-2
D gene: NA
J gene: TRBJ1-5
clone size: NA

CDR3 DNA: TGTGCCAGCAGCCCCGGGGGTCTGGGGTACAATCAGCCCCAGCATTTT
CDR3 protein: CASSPGGLGYNQPQHF
V gene: TRBV7-2
D gene: NA
J gene: TRBJ1-5
clone size: NA

CDR3 DNA: TGTGCCAGCAGACTGACGGGAGATGGGACCGGGGAGCTGTTTTTT
CDR3 protein: CASRLTGDGTGELFF
V gene: TRBV25-1
D gene: NA
J gene: TRBJ2-2
clone size: NA

CDR3 DNA: TGTGCCTGGGGGAAAGACAGGTACAGCTCCTACGAGCAGTACTTC
CDR3 protein: CAWGKDRYSSYEQYF
V gene: TRBV30
D gene: NA
J gene: TRBJ2-7
clone size: NA

CDR3 DNA: TGTGCCAGCAGCCATATCGCGGGGGGCCCCCCCTACGAGCAGTACTTC
CDR3 protein: CASSHIAGGPPYEQYF
V gene: TRBV14
D gene: TRBD2
J gene: TRBJ2-7
clone size: NA

CDR3 DNA: TGCGCCAGCAGCCAAGATCGCAGAGAGGAGCACTATGGCTACACCTTC
CDR3 protein: CASSQDRREEHYGYTF
V gene: TRBV4-1
D gene: NA
J gene: TRBJ1-2
clone size: NA

CDR3 DNA: TGTGCCAGCAGCGACAGGGTTTTTGAAAAACTGTTTTTT
CDR3 protein: CASSDRVFEKLFF
V gene: TRBV28
D gene: TRBD1
J gene: TRBJ1-4
clone size: NA

CDR3 DNA: TGTGCCAGCAGTGATGCCCGCTTAGAGGACACTGAAGCTTTCTTT
CDR3 protein: CASSDARLEDTEAFF
V gene: TRBV2
D gene: NA
J gene: TRBJ1-1
clone size: few

CDR3 DNA: TGTGCCAGCAGTGACGGGGACAGGGACTACAATGAGCAGTTCTTC
CDR3 protein: CASSDGDRDYNEQFF
V gene: TRBV6-4
D gene: TRBD1
J gene: TRBJ2-1
clone size: NA

CDR3 DNA: TGCGCCAGCAGCCAATCCGGGACTAGGGATCCCTACGAGCAGTACTTC
CDR3 protein: CASSQSGTRDPYEQYF
V gene: TRBV4-1
D gene: TRBD2
J gene: TRBJ2-7
clone size: NA

CDR3 DNA: TGCAGCGTTGAAGTCCCGCCGTTCGTCGGCAATGAGCAGTTCTTC
CDR3 protein: CSVEVPPFVGNEQFF
V gene: TRBV29-1
D gene: NA
J gene: TRBJ2-1
clone size: once

CDR3 DNA: TGTGCCAGCAGCTTGCTAGAGGGGACTTACGAGCAGTACTTC
CDR3 protein: CASSLLEGTYEQYF
V gene: TRBV5-8
D gene: NA
J gene: TRBJ2-7
clone size: NA

CDR3 DNA: TGTGCCAGCAGCTTAGCCGGTACAGGGCCCGGATATGGCTACACCTTC
CDR3 protein: CASSLAGTGPGYGYTF
V gene: TRBV7-2
D gene: NA
J gene: TRBJ1-2
clone size: NA

CDR3 DNA: TGTGCCAGCAGCTGGCAACAGTCCCTTGGCACCGGGGAGCTGTTTTTT
CDR3 protein: CASSWQQSLGTGELFF
V gene: TRBV7-9
D gene: NA
J gene: TRBJ2-2
clone size: few

CDR3 DNA: TGTGCCAGCAGTTACTCGGCGGGAACAGATACGCAGTATTTT
CDR3 protein: CASSYSAGTDTQYF
V gene: TRBV6-5
D gene: NA
J gene: TRBJ2-3
clone size: NA

CDR3 DNA: TGTGCCAGCAGCCAAGAACAGGCTTGGGCCAACGTCCTGACTTTC
CDR3 protein: CASSQEQAWANVLTF
V gene: TRBV14
D gene: NA
J gene: TRBJ2-6
clone size: NA

CDR3 DNA: TGTGCCAGCAGCCCGGGACTAGCGGGGGGGCCAACAGATACGCAGTATTTT
CDR3 protein: CASSPGLAGGPTDTQYF
V gene: TRBV4-2
D gene: TRBD2
J gene: TRBJ2-3
clone size: NA

CDR3 DNA: TGTGCCTGGAGTGCCCGGGACAGCTATGGCTACACCTTC
CDR3 protein: CAWSARDSYGYTF
V gene: TRBV30
D gene: TRBD1
J gene: TRBJ1-2
clone size: NA

CDR3 DNA: TGTGCCTGGAGTACCCCATCAGGGGTCAGCACAGATACGCAGTATTTT
CDR3 protein: CAWSTPSGVSTDTQYF
V gene: TRBV30
D gene: NA
J gene: TRBJ2-3
clone size: few